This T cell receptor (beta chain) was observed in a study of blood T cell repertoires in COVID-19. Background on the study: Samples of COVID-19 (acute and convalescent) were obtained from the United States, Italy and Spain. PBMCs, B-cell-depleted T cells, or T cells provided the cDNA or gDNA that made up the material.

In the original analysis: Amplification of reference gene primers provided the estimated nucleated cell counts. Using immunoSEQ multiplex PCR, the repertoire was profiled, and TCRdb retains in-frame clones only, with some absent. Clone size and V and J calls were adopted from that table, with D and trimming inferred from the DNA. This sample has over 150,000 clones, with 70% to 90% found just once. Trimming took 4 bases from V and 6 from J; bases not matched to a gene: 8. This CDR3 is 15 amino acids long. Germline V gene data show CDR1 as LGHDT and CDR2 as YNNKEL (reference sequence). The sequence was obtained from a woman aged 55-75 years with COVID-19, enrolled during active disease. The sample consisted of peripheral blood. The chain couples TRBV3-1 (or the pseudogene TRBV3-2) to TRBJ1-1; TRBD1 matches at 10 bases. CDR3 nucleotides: TGTGCCAGCAGCCTCGACAGGGGGCAGGAACCTGAAGCTTTCTTT. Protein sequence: CASSLDRGQEPEAFF.